The source of this TCR beta chain is a study of patients and donors after allogeneic stem cell transplantation. The CDR3 has 14 amino acids. Trimming took off 4 bases at V and 2 bases at J, with 11 bases between the two ends. Germline CDR1 is LGHNA and CDR2 is YNFKEQ. This clonotype showed up many times. TCRdb analysed the RT-PCR reads with MiXCR anew, one entry per CDR3 protein. Of roughly 880,000 distinct CDR3 sequences in the sample, roughly 18% were seen once. Sequencing was performed on blood, either unsorted or a sorted T cell fraction (not recorded which). The chain recombines TRBV4-2 with TRBJ1-2; D is perhaps TRBD1 (5 bases). This receptor was obtained from a human donor who was either an allogeneic HSCT recipient or a stem cell or donor lymphocyte infusion donor (not recorded which). It is not recorded whose cells these are; they may come from a transplant donor. The CDR3 reads CASSPREGNYGYTF. CDR3 in DNA: TGTGCCAGCAGCCCTCGGGAGGGGAACTATGGCTACACCTTC.